This T cell receptor (beta chain) was identified in a study of CD8 T cell repertoires and HIV-1 epitope variants. Across the whole study: Twenty-five autologous and known Gag and Nef epitope variant peptides each stimulated T cells separately. A 10-day culture received IL-2, IL-7 and IL-15 on days 3 and 7. Whole-study findings and limits: Beta chains alone show antigen proliferation, not cytokine profile or function.

Note on this clone: The antigen is undetermined.

Assay used: immunoSEQ multiplex PCR; TCRdb lists only in-frame clones, some missing. The sample comprises 5,000 to 6,500 clones, around 73% of which are singletons, and 40% to 45% rests with the top ten. The CDR3 has 14 residues. Trimming left V 3 bases short and J 5 bases short, with 13 bases between. CDR1 is MNHNS, CDR2 SASEGT, per germline. Sequenced material: cultured CD8+ T cells derived from PBMCs. The receptor comes from a male donor with HIV. The chain is built from TRBV6-1 and TRBJ1-1, with D uncertain. The CDR3 DNA follows: TGTGCCAGCAGTGATCGTGGGGAAGGAACTGAAGCTTTCTTT. Amino acids: CASSDRGEGTEAFF.